The present TCR beta chain was sequenced within a study of CD8 T cells in Susac syndrome. There are 16 residues in the CDR3. Between the trimmed V and J ends, which lost 0 bases and 3 bases, there was a span of 15 bases. Germline-derived CDR1 and CDR2 are MGHRA and YSYEKL. RNA, at roughly 0.45 to 1 ug, was reverse transcribed with random hexamers. MiXCR was run by TCRdb on the immunoSEQ multiplex PCR reads, yielding one entry per CDR3 protein. The data contain under 250,000 distinct CDR3 sequences, 93% of them seen just once; the ten biggest clones take up around 0.072%. The multiple sclerosis controls, all treatment-naive patients, had relapsing-remitting disease that was stable or active.

The TCR comes from a human donor with multiple sclerosis. This chain joins TRBV4-1 and TRBJ2-7; the D gene is possibly TRBD2 (6 bases). Source material: CD4+ T cells from PBMCs. Here the CDR3 DNA reads TGCGCCAGCAGCCAAGACCTCCTTTTGGGGGGCTACGAGCAGTACTTC. Its translation is CASSQDLLLGGYEQYF.